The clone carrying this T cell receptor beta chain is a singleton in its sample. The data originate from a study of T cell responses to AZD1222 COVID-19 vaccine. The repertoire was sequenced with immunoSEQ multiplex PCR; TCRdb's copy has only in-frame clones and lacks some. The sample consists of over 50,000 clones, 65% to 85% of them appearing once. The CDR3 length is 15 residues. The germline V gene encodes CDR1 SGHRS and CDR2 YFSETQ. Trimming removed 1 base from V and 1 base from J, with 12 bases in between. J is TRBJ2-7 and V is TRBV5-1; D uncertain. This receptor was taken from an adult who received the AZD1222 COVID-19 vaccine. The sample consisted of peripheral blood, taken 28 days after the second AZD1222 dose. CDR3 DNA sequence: TGCGCCAGCAGCTTGTTGCCTACCGCGTCCTACGAGCAGTACTTC. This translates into CASSLLPTASYEQYF.